Listed here are 20 T cell receptor beta chains from one sample, sequenced in a study of blood T cell repertoires in COVID-19. The data were produced by immunoSEQ multiplex PCR, yet TCRdb's version contains in-frame clones alone and is incomplete. The sample yields 200,000 to 300,000 clones, roughly 90% seen once. The source material was peripheral blood. These receptors were obtained from a woman in her twenties or thirties with acute or convalescent COVID-19.

V and J are TRBV29-1 and TRBJ1-1, with a possible D match to TRBD1 (5 bases). The CDR3 consists of 13 residues. Germline V lookup: CDR1 SQVTM, CDR2 ANQGSEA. CDR3 in DNA: TGCCTGGGACTGGTAGGAGTGAACACTGAAGCTTTCTTT. Translated, it gives CLGLVGVNTEAFF.

The chain has TRBV29-1 and TRBJ1-5; the D gene is possibly TRBD1 (5 bases). V lost 6 bases and J lost 3, with 15 bases in between. The CDR3 has 14 residues. From germline, CDR1 is SQVTM and CDR2 ANQGSEA. CDR3 sequence reads: CSVAGPTPNQPQHF. The CDR3 coding sequence is TGCAGCGTGGCGGGACCCACGCCCAATCAGCCCCAGCATTTT.

The gene calls are TRBV3-1 (or the pseudogene TRBV3-2) and TRBJ2-7; D may be TRBD2 (6 bases). V lost 3 bases to trimming and J lost 3 bases, with 18 bases between them. The germline V gene encodes CDR1 LGHDT and CDR2 YNNKEL (reference sequence). The CDR3 is made up of 16 amino acids. CDR3 amino acids: CASSQVRGGLFYEQYF. The CDR3 DNA is TGTGCCAGCAGCCAGGTACGGGGAGGCTTGTTCTACGAGCAGTACTTC.

The chain uses TRBV27 and TRBJ1-1; D is uncertain. CDR3 length equals 17 residues. Trimming took off 3 bases at V and 10 bases at J, with 27 bases between the two ends. Looked up from germline, CDR1 is MNHEY and CDR2 is SMNVEV (reference sequence). CDR3 sequence (DNA): TGTGCCAGCAGTTTTGTGGCGGAAGGAGGGTGGGGAGTGGGAGCTTTCTTT. Protein sequence: CASSFVAEGGWGVGAFF.

The chain has TRBV7-3 and TRBJ2-7; tentatively, D is TRBD1 (5 bases). CDR3 length: 13 amino acids. V was trimmed by 5 bases and J by 4 bases, leaving 12 bases between them. CDR1 SGHTA and CDR2 FQGTGA come from the germline V gene. CDR3 sequence: CASSLQVGYEQYF. The CDR3 DNA reads as TGTGCCAGCAGCCTACAGGTAGGGTACGAGCAGTACTTC. Looking up the rest from reference TRBV7-3 and TRBJ2-7 gives the full variable domain: GAGVSQTPSNKVTEKGKYVELRCDPISGHTALYWYRQSLGQGPEFLIYFQGTGAADDSGLPNDRFFAVRPEGSVSTLKIQRTERGDSAVYLCASSLQVGYEQYFGPGTRLTVT.

The chain combines TRBV15 with TRBJ2-7, with TRBD1 identical over 8 bases. The V gene end was trimmed by 3 bases and the J gene end by 1 base; junction bases not matched to a gene: 5. Germline V CDR1 and CDR2: LNHNV, YYDKDF (reference sequence). The CDR3 spans 15 residues. The CDR3 region is CATSSFRGPSYEQYF. The CDR3 DNA reads TGTGCCACCAGCAGTTTCAGGGGGCCATCCTACGAGCAGTACTTC.

This chain uses TRBV6-6 with TRBJ2-5; 8 nucleotides agree with TRBD2. CDR3 size: 13 residues. V lost 2 bases, J lost 10 bases, and 6 bases stayed unmatched. Germline assignment: CDR1 MNHNY and CDR2 SVGAGI (reference sequence). CDR3 in amino acids: CASSYEGLVDQYF. The CDR3 nucleotides read TGTGCCAGCAGTTACGAGGGACTAGTCGACCAGTACTTC.

Here the CDR3 reads CASSPPTGGVGANVLTF. In nucleotides, the CDR3 is TGTGCCAGCTCACCACCGACAGGGGGCGTGGGGGCCAACGTCCTGACTTTC. The chain carries TRBV18 and TRBJ2-6; 10 bases line up with TRBD1. V shed 0 bases, J shed 4 bases, and the junction held 3 bases outside the gene matches. This CDR3 is 17 amino acids long. Per germline, CDR1 KGHSH and CDR2 LQKENI.

The chain has TRBV24-1 and TRBJ2-1; tentatively, D is TRBD1 (6 bases). Trimming left V 8 bases short and J 13 bases short, with 14 bases between. The germline CDR1 and CDR2 sequences are KGHDR and SFDVKD. The CDR3 runs to 11 residues. DNA of the CDR3: TGTGCCACCAATTCAGGGGCTGAACAGTTCTTC. Translation gives CATNSGAEQFF.

The rearrangement links TRBV4-3 to TRBJ1-1, with D maybe TRBD1 (6 bases). Germline V CDR1 and CDR2: LGHNA, YSLEER. V dropped 0 bases and J dropped 0 bases, with 14 bases sitting between them. CDR3 length: 17 residues. The CDR3 spells CASSQESGQYMNTEAFF. As DNA, the CDR3 is TGCGCCAGCAGCCAAGAGTCGGGACAATATATGAACACTGAAGCTTTCTTT.

The V call is TRBV6-5, the J call TRBJ2-3, with D perhaps matching TRBD1 (5 bases). The CDR3 spans 14 residues. In germline, CDR1 is MNHEY, CDR2 SVGAGI. Trimming pared 7 bases from V and 2 bases from J, leaving 13 bases between. Here the CDR3 DNA reads TGTGCCAGCAAGTTGGGGCCACACACAGATACGCAGTATTTT. It encodes CASKLGPHTDTQYF.

Notes on this clone: At the DNA level, this CDR3 is encoded by other sequences in the same sample as well. J is TRBJ1-2 and V is TRBV9; 8 bases fit TRBD1. CDR1 and CDR2 from the germline V gene are SGDLS and YYNGEE. Trimming removed 2 bases from V and 2 bases from J; junction bases left unmatched: 5. The CDR3 sequence is 15 residues long. CDR3 region: CASSVTTGGNYGYTF. CDR3 coding DNA: TGTGCCAGCAGCGTGACAACAGGGGGGAACTATGGCTACACCTTC.

This chain links TRBV4-3 with TRBJ2-1, with 7 bases fitting TRBD2. The germline V gene encodes CDR1 LGHNA and CDR2 YSLEER. Trimming took 0 bases from V and 2 from J; bases not matched to a gene: 7. This CDR3 spans 17 amino acids. The CDR3 region is CASSQDLGGGPYNEQFF. In nucleotides, the CDR3 is TGCGCCAGCAGCCAAGATCTAGGCGGGGGACCCTACAATGAGCAGTTCTTC.

The rearrangement links TRBV6-6 to TRBJ2-4, with 7 bases matching TRBD2. CDR1 is MNHNY and CDR2 is SVGAGI in the germline V gene (reference sequence). The CDR3 is 16 amino acids. Trimming cost V 2 bases and J 2 bases; bases outside gene matches: 6. CDR3 in amino acids: CASSYVGEGPKNIQYF. The CDR3 coding sequence is TGTGCCAGCAGTTACGTGGGGGAGGGCCCCAAAAACATTCAGTACTTC.

This clone was seen only once. This rearrangement joins TRBV27 to TRBJ2-7, with D perhaps matching TRBD1 (5 bases). CDR3 size: 16 residues. Germline V gene sequence: CDR1 MNHEY, CDR2 SMNVEV (reference sequence). V lost 0 bases and J 4 bases, leaving 16 bases between the germline ends. The CDR3 DNA is TGTGCCAGCAGTTTATCGGGGCAGGGCAACACGTACGAGCAGTACTTC. Its translation is CASSLSGQGNTYEQYF.

The gene calls are TRBV15 and TRBJ1-5; D is unclear. CDR1 and CDR2 (germline): LNHNV, YYDKDF (reference sequence). The length of the CDR3 is 14 residues. V dropped 0 bases and J dropped 4 bases, with 7 bases sitting between them. CDR3 in amino acids: CATSRERGNQPQHF. The CDR3 DNA follows: TGTGCCACCAGCAGAGAGCGGGGAAATCAGCCCCAGCATTTT.

This clone was picked up a small number of times. V usage is TRBV19 and J usage is TRBJ2-3; D gene unclear. CDR3 size: 13 residues. V was pared by 8 bases and J by 6 bases, with 15 bases between. The germline V gene encodes CDR1 LNHDA and CDR2 SQIVND (reference sequence). This chain's CDR3 is CASAYTESDTQYF. CDR3 DNA: TGTGCCAGTGCATACACCGAATCGGATACGCAGTATTTT.

The chain uses TRBV5-4 and TRBJ2-3, with 8 nucleotides matching TRBD1. Germline-derived CDR1 and CDR2 are SGHNT and YYREEE (reference sequence). This CDR3 region has 15 residues. V dropped 0 bases and J dropped 4; count of bases not matched to a gene: 4. CDR3 region: CASSLAGQGPDTQYF. The CDR3 coding sequence is TGTGCCAGCAGCTTGGCTGGACAGGGACCAGATACGCAGTATTTT.

Comments on this clone: Other DNA sequences in this sample translate to the same CDR3. This chain uses TRBV27 with TRBJ1-1; a weak D match, TRBD1 (6 bases). The germline V gene encodes CDR1 MNHEY and CDR2 SMNVEV (reference sequence). The CDR3 contains 14 residues. Trimming cost V 3 bases and J 1 base, with 9 bases left between them. The CDR3 coding sequence is TGTGCCAGCAGTTTTGGGGGCGGGAACACTGAAGCTTTCTTT. Translated: CASSFGGGNTEAFF.

The V gene is TRBV6-5, the J gene TRBJ2-7; 7 nucleotides line up with TRBD1. V shed 0 bases, J shed 3 bases, and the junction held 2 bases outside the gene matches. The CDR3 runs 14 residues. Germline V CDR1 and CDR2: MNHEY, SVGAGI. The CDR3 coding sequence is TGTGCCAGCAGTTACTCTTGGACAGGCTACGAGCAGTACTTC. It is translated as CASSYSWTGYEQYF.